This T cell receptor (beta chain) derives from a study of blood T cell repertoires in COVID-19. In the study's own analysis: Reference gene primer amplification yielded estimated nucleated cell counts. Method: immunoSEQ multiplex PCR; TCRdb's copy keeps in-frame clones and lacks some. That table furnishes V, J and clone size, whereas the DNA furnished D and trimming. The sample shows about 110,000 clones, 75% to 90% of them seen only once. The clonotype originates from a woman older than 75 with acute or convalescent COVID-19. Sequenced input: peripheral blood.

The CDR3 DNA reads as TGTGCCAGCAGCCAAAGTTTCCGGGTAGAGCGGGGTCGCACAGATACGCAGTATTTT. Translation: CASSQSFRVERGRTDTQYF. This chain joins TRBV14 and TRBJ2-3; TRBD2 aligns across 7 bases. Per the germline V gene, CDR1 is SGHDN and CDR2 is FVKESK. V was pared by 2 bases and J by 1 base, with 15 bases of the junction left unmatched. The CDR3 has 19 residues.